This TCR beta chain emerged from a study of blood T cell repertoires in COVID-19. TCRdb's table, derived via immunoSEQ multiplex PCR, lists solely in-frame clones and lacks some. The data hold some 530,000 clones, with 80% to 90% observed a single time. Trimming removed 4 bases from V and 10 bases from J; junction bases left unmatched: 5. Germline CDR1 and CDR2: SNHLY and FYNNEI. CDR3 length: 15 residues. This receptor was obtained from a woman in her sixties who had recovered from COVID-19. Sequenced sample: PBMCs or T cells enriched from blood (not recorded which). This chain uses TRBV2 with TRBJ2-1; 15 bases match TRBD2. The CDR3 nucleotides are TGTGCCAGCAGTGGGACTAGCGGGGGGGCTATCGAGCAGTTCTTC. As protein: CASSGTSGGAIEQFF.